The subject of this entry is one T cell receptor (beta chain). What it recognizes is unknown. The RNA, about 0.5 to 1 ug, was put through reverse transcription using random hexamers. immunoSEQ multiplex PCR amplified TCR beta CDR3 across 54 Vbeta, 13 Jbeta. TCRdb itself ran the immunoSEQ multiplex PCR reads through MiXCR, one entry per CDR3 protein. The sample yields about 250,000 distinct CDR3 sequences, 90% to 95% seen once. This specimen belongs to a study of CD8 T cells in Susac syndrome. Broader study findings: The TCR sequencing and HLA analysis in the study involved a relatively small number of individuals, as the study acknowledged.

Sequencing targeted TCR beta in blood CD8+ and CD4+ T cells. TEMRA cells were FACS-enriched and CD8+ and CD4+ T cells negatively isolated. The sequenced material came from CD4+ T cells from PBMCs. The clonotype originates from a human donor with multiple sclerosis.

CDR3 DNA sequence: TGTGCCTGGACATTTAGGGGATCTAATGAAAAACTGTTTTTT. It encodes CAWTFRGSNEKLFF. This chain connects TRBV30 to TRBJ1-4; perhaps TRBD1 as D (5 bases). This CDR3 has 14 residues. In germline, CDR1 is GTSNPN, CDR2 SVGIG (reference sequence). With 4 bases removed from V and 3 bases from J, the gap between germline ends came to 12 bases.